This T cell receptor beta chain comes out of a study of cytomegalovirus exposure and HLA in healthy donors. Findings and caveats of the study: Later analysis identified around 15,000 TCR beta sequences associated with HLA alleles, using a false discovery rate threshold of 0.05. TCR beta chains numbering more than 150 were designated cytomegalovirus-associated. Rarity held for most TCR sequences, but there were some public TCRs that occurred in many donors.

In this sample, this clone turned up once. No antigen is known for it. V was pared by 5 bases and J by 2 bases, with 5 bases of the junction left unmatched. The CDR3 sequence is 15 residues long. CDR1 and CDR2 from the germline V gene are SGHRS and YFSETQ. Primers included in the PCR were 60 Vbeta and 13 Jbeta primers. Assay: immunoSEQ multiplex PCR; the TCRdb copy retains only in-frame clones and omits some. Altogether more than 90,000 clones are present, approximately 80% being singletons, with the ten largest covering 0.7% to 0.85%. V is TRBV5-1 and J is TRBJ2-1; 9 positions match TRBD1. Sequencing used PBMCs. This TCR derives from a woman aged 60 to 75 in good health and CMV-seronegative. The CDR3 region is CASSWGDRAYNEQFF. CDR3 nucleotide sequence: TGCGCCAGCAGTTGGGGGGACAGGGCCTACAATGAGCAGTTCTTC.